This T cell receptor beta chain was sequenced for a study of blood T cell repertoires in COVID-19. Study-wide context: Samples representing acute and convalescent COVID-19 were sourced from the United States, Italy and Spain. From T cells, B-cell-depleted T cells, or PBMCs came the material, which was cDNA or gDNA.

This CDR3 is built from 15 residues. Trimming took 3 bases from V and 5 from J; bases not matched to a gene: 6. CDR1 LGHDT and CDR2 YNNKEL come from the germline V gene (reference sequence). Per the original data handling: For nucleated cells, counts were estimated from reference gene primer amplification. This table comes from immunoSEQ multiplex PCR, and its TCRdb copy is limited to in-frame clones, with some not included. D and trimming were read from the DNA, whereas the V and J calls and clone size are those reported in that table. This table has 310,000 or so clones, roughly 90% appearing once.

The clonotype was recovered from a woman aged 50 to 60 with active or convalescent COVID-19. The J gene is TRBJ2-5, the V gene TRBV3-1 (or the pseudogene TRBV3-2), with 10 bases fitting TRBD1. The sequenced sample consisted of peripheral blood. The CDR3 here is CASSQGTGERETQYF. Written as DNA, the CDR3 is TGTGCCAGCAGCCAGGGGACAGGGGAACGTGAGACCCAGTACTTC.